What follows are 23 T cell receptor beta chains derived from one specimen sequenced in a study of T cell clonotyping in hematopoietic cell transplantation. Using immunoSEQ multiplex PCR, the repertoire was profiled, and TCRdb retains in-frame clones only, with some absent. The sample has some 10,000 clones, 93% seen once. Sequencing used PBMCs, obtained 100 days after allogeneic stem cell transplant. The receptors originated from a male patient aged 45-60 years who had an allogeneic stem cell transplant from a related donor, so T cells may come from the graft donor. Some clones in this sample may be carry-over from other donors' samples.

This clone has just a few counts. J is TRBJ1-2 and V is TRBV6-1, with 9 positions matching TRBD1. CDR3 length: 16 residues. CDR1 is MNHNS, CDR2 SASEGT, per germline. The V gene end was trimmed by 0 bases and the J gene end by 4 bases; junction bases not matched to a gene: 6. DNA for the CDR3: TGTGCCAGCAGTGAAGCCACGGGACAGGGCTTCTATGGCTACACCTTC. Protein sequence: CASSEATGQGFYGYTF.

The rearrangement joins TRBV19 to TRBJ2-2; 9 nucleotides line up with TRBD1. J lost 3 bases, V lost 10 bases, and 9 bases had no gene match. CDR1 and CDR2 from the germline V gene are LNHDA and SQIVND (reference sequence). The CDR3 contains 15 residues. The CDR3 nucleotides are TGTGCCACCCGAAGGGACAGGGTACACACCGGGGAGCTGTTTTTT. This encodes CATRRDRVHTGELFF.

V and J are TRBV2 and TRBJ1-5; the D is unclear. The CDR3 sequence is 13 residues long. CDR1 and CDR2 from the germline V gene are SNHLY and FYNNEI. Trimming took off 4 bases at V and 6 bases at J, with 10 bases between the two ends. The CDR3 protein is CASSAYKVQPQHF. The CDR3 DNA reads TGTGCCAGCAGTGCATATAAAGTTCAGCCCCAGCATTTT.

This chain links TRBV10-3 with TRBJ1-4; 7 bases are shared with TRBD1. From germline, CDR1 is ENHRY and CDR2 SYGVKD. CDR3 length equals 15 residues. V shed 3 bases and J 7 bases; nucleotides not matched to a gene: 8. CDR3 bases: TGTGCCATCAGTGATGCGGGAGGGGGCATTGAAAAACTGTTTTTT. This sequence encodes CAISDAGGGIEKLFF.

The chain links TRBV5-1 to TRBJ2-7; unclear D gene. Between the trimmed V and J ends, which lost 4 bases and 6 bases, there was a span of 8 bases. This CDR3 region has 11 residues. Germline CDR1 reads SGHRS; CDR2 reads YFSETQ. This chain's CDR3 is CASSEMGEQYF. The CDR3 bases are TGCGCCAGCAGCGAGATGGGCGAGCAGTACTTC.

The gene calls are TRBV2 and TRBJ2-2; 12 bases align to TRBD2. CDR3 size: 16 residues. CDR1 is SNHLY and CDR2 is FYNNEI in the germline V gene. With 7 bases clipped from V and 4 bases from J, the junction kept 7 bases outside the gene matches. CDR3: CASNFLAGGGTGELFF. The DNA for the CDR3 is TGTGCCAGCAACTTTCTAGCGGGAGGGGGCACCGGGGAGCTGTTTTTT.

CDR3 nucleotides: TGTGCCAGCAGCTTAGCGGAAGGAGATACGCAGTATTTT. Amino acids: CASSLAEGDTQYF. V and J are TRBV11-3 and TRBJ2-3; no reliable D call. This CDR3 comprises 13 residues. The germline CDR1 and CDR2 sequences are SGHNT and YENEEA. V shed 1 base and J shed 5 bases, with 7 bases lying between them.

V usage is TRBV5-1 and J usage is TRBJ1-4; a weak D match, TRBD1 (6 bases). CDR3 length: 15 residues. The V gene lost 0 bases and the J gene lost 7 bases, with 13 bases spanning the gap. CDR1 SGHRS and CDR2 YFSETQ come from the germline V gene. CDR3 residues: CASSLAAGAREKLFF. In DNA, the CDR3 is TGCGCCAGCAGCTTGGCGGCAGGGGCTCGTGAAAAACTGTTTTTT. Drawing the rest from reference TRBV5-1 and TRBJ1-4, the complete variable domain is KAGVTQTPRYLIKTRGQQVTLSCSPISGHRSVSWYQQTPGQGLQFLFEYFSETQRNKGNFPGRFSGRQFSNSRSEMNVSTLELGDSALYLCASSLAAGAREKLFFGSGTQLSVL.

The gene calls are TRBV19 and TRBJ2-5, with 8 nucleotides matching TRBD2. The J call could be wrong; TRBJ2-7 is a better fit for the DNA end. Germline values: CDR1 LNHDA, CDR2 SQIVND (reference sequence). The CDR3 sequence is 15 residues long. CDR3 amino acids: CASSHTSGDFYEQYF. CDR3 nucleotide sequence: TGTGCCAGTAGCCATACTAGCGGAGATTTTTACGAGCAGTACTTC.

The chain has TRBV4-1 and TRBJ2-5; D is perhaps TRBD1 (6 bases). TRBJ2-7 matches the DNA end more closely, so the J call is doubtful. Germline CDR1 and CDR2: MGHRA and YSYEKL. The CDR3 is 16 amino acids. CDR3 nucleotides: TGCGCCAGCAGCCCCGGCGGAACAGGGCTTGCCTACGAGCAGTACTTC. Its protein is CASSPGGTGLAYEQYF.

This clone was picked up one time. V is TRBV6-5 and J is TRBJ1-2; D unclear. The CDR3 contains 13 residues. Trimming took 6 bases from V and 8 from J, leaving 16 bases between them. Looked up from germline, CDR1 is MNHEY and CDR2 is SVGAGI. The CDR3 sequence is CASRAGPSRGYTF. The CDR3 coding sequence is TGTGCCAGCAGGGCGGGCCCCTCAAGAGGCTACACCTTC.

The V call is TRBV7-6, the J call TRBJ1-1, with D hard to call. V was shortened by 1 base and J by 1 base, with 1 base between the two germline ends. Germline V gene lookup returns CDR1 SGHVS and CDR2 FNYEAQ. This CDR3 comprises 12 residues. The CDR3 DNA reads TGTGCCAGCAGCTTAGAGAACACTGAAGCTTTCTTT. Encoded protein: CASSLENTEAFF.

This clone came up once. The chain couples TRBV29-1 to TRBJ1-5, with D maybe TRBD1 (6 bases). The germline gives CDR1 SQVTM, CDR2 ANQGSEA. V lost 3 bases to trimming and J lost 3 bases, with 15 bases between them. This CDR3 has 15 amino acids. CDR3 sequence: CSVELGQGTNQPQHF. In nucleotides, the CDR3 is TGCAGCGTTGAGTTGGGGCAGGGGACCAATCAGCCCCAGCATTTT.

The chain links TRBV4-3 to TRBJ2-7, with unresolved D. The CDR3 has 14 amino acids. V dropped 0 bases and J dropped 0 bases, with 6 bases sitting between them. Germline V gene sequence: CDR1 LGHNA, CDR2 YSLEER. CDR3 protein: CASSQEASSYEQYF. The DNA for the CDR3 is TGCGCCAGCAGCCAAGAGGCCTCCTCCTACGAGCAGTACTTC.

The chain joins TRBV7-2 to TRBJ1-5, with D possibly matching TRBD1 (5 bases). Between the trimmed V and J ends, which lost 2 bases and 0 bases, there was a span of 8 bases. CDR1 and CDR2 (germline): SGHTA, FQGNSA. There are 15 residues in the CDR3. In nucleotides, the CDR3 is TGTGCCAGCAGCTTAAAGACAGATAGCAATCAGCCCCAGCATTTT. This codes for CASSLKTDSNQPQHF.

This rearrangement joins TRBV7-2 to TRBJ1-1; D perhaps matches TRBD1 (6 bases). V dropped 5 bases and J dropped 3 bases, with 10 bases sitting between them. Germline values: CDR1 SGHTA, CDR2 FQGNSA. The CDR3 length is 13 residues. The CDR3 reads CASSRPGDTEAFF. CDR3 DNA: TGTGCCAGCAGCCGCCCAGGGGACACTGAAGCTTTCTTT. The complete variable domain, with remaining parts taken from reference TRBV7-2 and TRBJ1-1, reads GAGVSQSPSNKVTEKGKDVELRCDPISGHTALYWYRQSLGQGLEFLIYFQGNSAPDKSGLPSDRFSAERTGGSVSTLTIQRTQQEDSAVYLCASSRPGDTEAFFGQGTRLTVV.

This chain connects TRBV6-6 to TRBJ2-7, with D possibly called TRBD1 or TRBD2 (5 bases each). Germline CDR1 is MNHNY and CDR2 is SVGAGI (reference sequence). The CDR3 is made up of 15 amino acids. Trimming stripped 3 bases from V and 5 bases from J, with 17 bases between. The CDR3 DNA reads as TGTGCCAGCAGTTATAATGAAGGGGCGAGGGACGAGCAGTACTTC. It translates to CASSYNEGARDEQYF.

This sequence joins TRBV6-5 and TRBJ1-2; D is unclear. The CDR3 has 11 residues. Germline V gene lookup returns CDR1 MNHEY and CDR2 SVGAGI. V dropped 9 bases and J dropped 4 bases, with 9 bases sitting between them. Here the CDR3 reads CASVGPYGYTF. The CDR3 DNA reads as TGTGCCAGTGTTGGTCCCTATGGCTACACCTTC.

The chain links TRBV15 to TRBJ2-7, with a tentative D call TRBD1 (6 bases). Deletions cut 0 bases from V and 2 bases from J, with 11 bases between. Germline V gives CDR1 LNHNV, CDR2 YYDKDF (reference sequence). The CDR3 consists of 15 residues. CDR3 nucleotide sequence: TGTGCCACCAGCAGAGATCGGAACAGGGCCTACGAGCAGTACTTC. This sequence encodes CATSRDRNRAYEQYF.

The V call is TRBV5-1, the J call TRBJ2-5; 9 positions agree with TRBD2. Germline assignment: CDR1 SGHRS and CDR2 YFSETQ. J gave up 5 bases and V 5 bases, and 16 bases lay outside the gene matches. This CDR3 is built from 17 residues. As DNA, the CDR3 is TGCGCCAGCAGTGTCAGACGCCAGGGACTAGCTGGTGAGACCCAGTACTTC. Translation gives CASSVRRQGLAGETQYF.

The chain couples TRBV11-3 to TRBJ2-7; no reliable D call. Germline CDR1 and CDR2: SGHNT and YENEEA. The CDR3 spans 13 residues. V was cut by 0 bases and J by 6 bases, with 9 bases left in between. This chain's CDR3 is CASSLDLASEQYF. The CDR3 region has the DNA TGTGCCAGCAGCTTAGATCTGGCGTCCGAGCAGTACTTC.

This chain links TRBV29-1 with TRBJ2-2; 11 bases map to TRBD1. Trimming cost V 0 bases and J 5 bases; bases outside gene matches: 5. Germline assignment: CDR1 SQVTM and CDR2 ANQGSEA. CDR3 size: 16 residues. CDR3 nucleotides: TGCAGCGTTGAAGAGGTTGGGACAGGGGGTACCGGGGAGCTGTTTTTT. Protein: CSVEEVGTGGTGELFF.

The CDR3 loop is CASSVGQGDNSPLHF. CDR3 sequence (DNA): TGTGCCAGCAGCGTGGGACAGGGGGACAATTCACCCCTCCACTTT. The genes are TRBV5-8 and TRBJ1-6, with 11 bases identical to TRBD1. CDR3 length: 15 amino acids. V was clipped by 4 bases and J by 7 bases; unmatched bases: 4. Germline V gene lookup returns CDR1 SGHTS and CDR2 YDEGEE.